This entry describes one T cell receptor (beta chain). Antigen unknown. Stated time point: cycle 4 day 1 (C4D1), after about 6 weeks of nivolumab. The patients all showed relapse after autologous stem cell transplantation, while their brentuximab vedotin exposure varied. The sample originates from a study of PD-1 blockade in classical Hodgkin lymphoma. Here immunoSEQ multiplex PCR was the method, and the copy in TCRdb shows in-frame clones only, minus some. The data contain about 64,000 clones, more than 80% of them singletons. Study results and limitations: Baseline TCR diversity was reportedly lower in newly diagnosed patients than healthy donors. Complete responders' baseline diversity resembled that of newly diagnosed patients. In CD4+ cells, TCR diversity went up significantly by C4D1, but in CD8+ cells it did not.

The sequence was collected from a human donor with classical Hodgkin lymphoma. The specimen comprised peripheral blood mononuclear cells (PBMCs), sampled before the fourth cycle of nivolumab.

CDR3 loop: CASSPRTGPGEKLFF. CDR3 bases: TGCGCCAGCAGCCCGAGGACAGGGCCTGGGGAAAAACTGTTTTTT. The V gene is TRBV5-1, the J gene TRBJ1-4; 8 bases fit TRBD1. Unmatched junction bases numbered 10, after V lost 4 bases and J lost 8 bases. There are 15 residues in the CDR3. CDR1 and CDR2 (germline): SGHRS, YFSETQ.